A single T cell receptor (beta chain) is shown here with its context. Its antigen remains unidentified. These data come from a study of cytomegalovirus exposure and HLA in healthy donors. PCR employed 60 Vbeta and 13 Jbeta primers. Profiled with immunoSEQ multiplex PCR; TCRdb holds only in-frame clones, not every one. The sample holds 130,000 to 150,000 clones; about 64% are singletons and the top ten take 2.5% to 3.5%. After removal of 5 bases from V and 3 bases from J, the junction contained 4 bases not matched to a gene. Germline assignment: CDR1 WSHSY and CDR2 SAAADI. This CDR3 has 14 amino acids. Study-wide results and caveats: The later analysis indicated that the majority of CMV-associated TCR beta chains appeared HLA-restricted.

This sequence joins TRBV10-2 and TRBJ1-5; the match to TRBD1 covers 7 bases. Sample: PBMCs. This clonotype was obtained from a woman in her twenties or thirties in good health and CMV-seropositive. CDR3 region: CASSPGQLNQPQHF. For the CDR3, the DNA is TGCGCCAGCAGTCCGGGACAGCTCAATCAGCCCCAGCATTTT.